This T cell receptor beta chain was identified during a study of T cell repertoires in cytomegalovirus infection. Findings and limits, study-wide: Carriage of CMV together with the relevant HLA was identifiable through cumulative public TCR beta family frequency.

TCRdb ran MiXCR on the reads and lists one entry per CDR3 protein. The sample lists some 600,000 distinct CDR3 sequences, less than 25% occurring once. Of note for this clonotype: Antigen specificity is unknown.

The clonotype comes from a human donor in good health (CMV status not recorded). Some clones in this sample may be carry-over from other donors' samples. Sequences were obtained from CD8+ T cells from PBMCs.

CDR3 DNA: TGTGCCAGTATGATGGGGGGGTCCGGAAATCAGCCCCAGCATTTT. It specifies CASMMGGSGNQPQHF. The V and J genes are TRBV19 and TRBJ1-5; D is perhaps TRBD1 (5 bases). V lost 7 bases and J lost 4, with 17 bases in between. From germline, CDR1 is LNHDA and CDR2 SQIVND (reference sequence). CDR3 length: 15 amino acids.